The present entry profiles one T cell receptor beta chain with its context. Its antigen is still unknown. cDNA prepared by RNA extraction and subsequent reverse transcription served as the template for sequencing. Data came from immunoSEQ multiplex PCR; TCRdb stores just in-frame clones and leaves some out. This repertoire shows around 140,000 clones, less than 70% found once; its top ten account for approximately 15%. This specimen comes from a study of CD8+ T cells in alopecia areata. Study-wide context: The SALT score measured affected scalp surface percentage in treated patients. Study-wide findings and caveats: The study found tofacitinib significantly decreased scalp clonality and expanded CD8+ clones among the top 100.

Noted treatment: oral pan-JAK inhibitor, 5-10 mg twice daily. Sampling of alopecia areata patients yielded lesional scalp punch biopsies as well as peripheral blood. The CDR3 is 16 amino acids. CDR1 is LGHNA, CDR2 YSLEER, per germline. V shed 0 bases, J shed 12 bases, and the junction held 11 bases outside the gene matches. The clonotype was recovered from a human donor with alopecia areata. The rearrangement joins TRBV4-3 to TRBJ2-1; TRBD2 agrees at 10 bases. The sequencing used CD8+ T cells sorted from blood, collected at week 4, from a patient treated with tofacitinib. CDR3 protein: CASSQEGAGGRSRQFF. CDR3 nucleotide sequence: TGCGCCAGCAGCCAAGAGGGAGCGGGGGGGCGGTCTCGGCAGTTCTTC.